This TCR beta chain was sequenced during a study of tumor-infiltrating lymphocytes in localized non-small cell lung cancer. Across the whole study: Some samples were collected after neoadjuvant chemotherapy; smokers, never-smokers and several histologies were included. Overall study findings and caveats: Technical variation could not be separated from intratumor heterogeneity here. Not all patients were TCR sequenced, owing to tissue quantity. T-cell fraction did not differ between immunotypes IM1 and IM2.

The germline CDR1 and CDR2 sequences are SGHAT and FQNNGV. V dropped 4 bases and J dropped 3; count of bases not matched to a gene: 7. The CDR3 sequence is 15 residues long. The table came from immunoSEQ multiplex PCR; TCRdb's copy has only in-frame clones and leaves some out. This repertoire shows 15,000 to 16,000 clones, approximately 62% found once; its top ten account for roughly 6%. This clone has more than one count but fewer than ten. Antigen unknown. Sequencing input: lung tumor tissue. This chain links TRBV11-2 with TRBJ2-7; 9 nucleotides align to TRBD2. The receptor's source is a human donor with non-small cell lung cancer. CDR3 amino acids: CASSSGLAWSYEQYF. The CDR3 region has the DNA TGTGCCAGCAGCTCCGGACTAGCGTGGAGCTACGAGCAGTACTTC.